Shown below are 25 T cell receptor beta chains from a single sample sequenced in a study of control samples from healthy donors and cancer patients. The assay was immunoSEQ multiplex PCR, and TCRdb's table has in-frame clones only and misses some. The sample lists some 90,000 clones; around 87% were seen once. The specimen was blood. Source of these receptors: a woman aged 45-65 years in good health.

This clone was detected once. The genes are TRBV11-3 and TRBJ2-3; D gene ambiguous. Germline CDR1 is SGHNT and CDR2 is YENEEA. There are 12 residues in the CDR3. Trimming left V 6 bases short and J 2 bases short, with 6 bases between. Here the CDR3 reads CASSWTTDTQYF. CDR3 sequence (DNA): TGTGCCAGCAGTTGGACCACAGATACGCAGTATTTT.

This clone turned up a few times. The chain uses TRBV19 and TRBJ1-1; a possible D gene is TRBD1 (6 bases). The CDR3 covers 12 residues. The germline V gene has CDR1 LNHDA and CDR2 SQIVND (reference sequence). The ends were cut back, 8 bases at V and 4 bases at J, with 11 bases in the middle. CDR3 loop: CASQGMGTEAFF. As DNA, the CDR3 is TGTGCCAGTCAGGGGATGGGCACTGAAGCTTTCTTT.

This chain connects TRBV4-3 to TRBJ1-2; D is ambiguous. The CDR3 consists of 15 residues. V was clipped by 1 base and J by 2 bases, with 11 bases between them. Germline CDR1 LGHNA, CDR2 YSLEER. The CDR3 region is CASSQALTLNYGYTF. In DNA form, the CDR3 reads TGCGCCAGCAGCCAAGCCCTGACTCTGAACTATGGCTACACCTTC.

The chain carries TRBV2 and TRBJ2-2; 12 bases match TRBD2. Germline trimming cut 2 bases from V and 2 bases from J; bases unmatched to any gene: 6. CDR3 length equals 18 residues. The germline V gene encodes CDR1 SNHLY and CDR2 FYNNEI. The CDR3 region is CASSEMPGLAGNTGELFF. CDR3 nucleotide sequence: TGTGCCAGCAGTGAAATGCCCGGACTAGCGGGAAACACCGGGGAGCTGTTTTTT.

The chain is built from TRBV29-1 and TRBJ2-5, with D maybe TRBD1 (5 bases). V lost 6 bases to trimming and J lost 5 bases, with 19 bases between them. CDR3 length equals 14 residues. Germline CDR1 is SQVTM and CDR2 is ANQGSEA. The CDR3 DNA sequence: TGCAGCGTACGTGACAGTGCCCAACGGGAGACCCAGTACTTC. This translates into CSVRDSAQRETQYF. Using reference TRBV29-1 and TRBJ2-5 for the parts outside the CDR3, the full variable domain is SAVISQKPSRDICQRGTSLTIQCQVDSQVTMMFWYRQQPGQSLTLIATANQGSEATYESGFVIDKFPISRPNLTFSTLTVSNMSPEDSSIYLCSVRDSAQRETQYFGPGTRLLVL.

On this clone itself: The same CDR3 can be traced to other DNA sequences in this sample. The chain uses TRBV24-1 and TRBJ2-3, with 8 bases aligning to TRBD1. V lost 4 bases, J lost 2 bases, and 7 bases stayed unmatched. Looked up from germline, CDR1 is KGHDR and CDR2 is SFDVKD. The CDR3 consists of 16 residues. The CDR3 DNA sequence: TGTGCCACCAGTGACCCCGGGACAGGCAACACAGATACGCAGTATTTT. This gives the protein CATSDPGTGNTDTQYF.

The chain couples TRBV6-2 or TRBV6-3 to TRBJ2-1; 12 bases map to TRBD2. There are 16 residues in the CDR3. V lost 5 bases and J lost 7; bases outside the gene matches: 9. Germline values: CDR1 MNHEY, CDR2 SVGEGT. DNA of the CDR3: TGTGCCAGCAGTCCCCGACTAGCGGGAGTATTAAATGAGCAGTTCTTC. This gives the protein CASSPRLAGVLNEQFF.

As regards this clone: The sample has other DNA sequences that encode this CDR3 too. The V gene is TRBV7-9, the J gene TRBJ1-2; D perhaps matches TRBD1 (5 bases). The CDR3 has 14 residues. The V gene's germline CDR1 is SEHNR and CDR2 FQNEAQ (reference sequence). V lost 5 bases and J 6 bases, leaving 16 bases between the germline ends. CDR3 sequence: CASSPLGGSDGYTF. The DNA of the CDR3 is TGTGCCAGCAGCCCCCTCGGGGGATCCGATGGCTACACCTTC.

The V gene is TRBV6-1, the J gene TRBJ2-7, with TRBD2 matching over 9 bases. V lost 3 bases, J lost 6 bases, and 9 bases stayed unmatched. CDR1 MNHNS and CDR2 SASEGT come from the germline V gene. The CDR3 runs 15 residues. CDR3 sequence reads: CASSEISGRAAEQYF. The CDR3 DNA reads TGTGCCAGCAGTGAGATTAGCGGGAGAGCGGCCGAGCAGTACTTC.

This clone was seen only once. The CDR3 nucleotides are TGTGCCAGCAGTTACTCTTTTGCCATGAACACTGAAGCTTTCTTT. This gives the protein CASSYSFAMNTEAFF. The chain carries TRBV6-2 or TRBV6-3 and TRBJ1-1, with D uncertain. Germline V gene data show CDR1 as MNHEY and CDR2 as SVGEGT. This CDR3 has 15 residues. V was pared by 0 bases and J by 0 bases, with 8 bases between.

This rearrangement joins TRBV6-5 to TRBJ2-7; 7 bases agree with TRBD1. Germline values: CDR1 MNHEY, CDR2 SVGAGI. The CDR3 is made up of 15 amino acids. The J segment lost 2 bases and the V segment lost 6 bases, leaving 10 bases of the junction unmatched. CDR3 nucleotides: TGTGCCAGCAGGGGGAGAGGGGGCGAAGCCTACGAGCAGTACTTC. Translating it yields CASRGRGGEAYEQYF.

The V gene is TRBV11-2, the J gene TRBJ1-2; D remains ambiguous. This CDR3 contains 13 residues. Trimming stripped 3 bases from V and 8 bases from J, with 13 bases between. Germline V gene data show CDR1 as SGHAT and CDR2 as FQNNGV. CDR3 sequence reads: CASSFGPSVGYTF. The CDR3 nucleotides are TGTGCCAGCAGCTTCGGGCCGTCCGTCGGCTACACCTTC.

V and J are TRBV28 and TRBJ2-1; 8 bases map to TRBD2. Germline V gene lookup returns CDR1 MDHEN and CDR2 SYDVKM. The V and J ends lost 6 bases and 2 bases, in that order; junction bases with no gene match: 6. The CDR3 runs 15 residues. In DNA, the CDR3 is TGTGCCAGCAGATTTAGCGGGGCCACCTACAATGAGCAGTTCTTC. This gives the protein CASRFSGATYNEQFF.

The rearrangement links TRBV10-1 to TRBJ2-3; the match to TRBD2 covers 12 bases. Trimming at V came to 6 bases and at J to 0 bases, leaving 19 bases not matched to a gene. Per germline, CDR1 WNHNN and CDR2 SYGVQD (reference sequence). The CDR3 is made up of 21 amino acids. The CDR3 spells CASSGPLQLAGGHPSTDTQYF. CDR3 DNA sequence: TGCGCCAGCAGCGGTCCCCTACAACTAGCGGGGGGACACCCTAGCACAGATACGCAGTATTTT.

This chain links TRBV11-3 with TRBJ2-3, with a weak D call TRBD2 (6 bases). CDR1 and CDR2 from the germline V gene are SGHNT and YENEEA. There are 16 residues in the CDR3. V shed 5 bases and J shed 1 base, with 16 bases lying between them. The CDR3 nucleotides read TGTGCCAGCAGCCCCCTTGCGGGGAGCCGCACAGATACGCAGTATTTT. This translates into CASSPLAGSRTDTQYF.

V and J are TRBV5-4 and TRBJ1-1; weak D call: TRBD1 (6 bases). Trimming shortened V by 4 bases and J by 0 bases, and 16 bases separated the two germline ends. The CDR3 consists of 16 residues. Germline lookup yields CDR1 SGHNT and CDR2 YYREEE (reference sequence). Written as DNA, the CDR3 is TGTGCCAGCAGCCTGCCAGGGGCGTTAATGAACACTGAAGCTTTCTTT. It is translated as CASSLPGALMNTEAFF.

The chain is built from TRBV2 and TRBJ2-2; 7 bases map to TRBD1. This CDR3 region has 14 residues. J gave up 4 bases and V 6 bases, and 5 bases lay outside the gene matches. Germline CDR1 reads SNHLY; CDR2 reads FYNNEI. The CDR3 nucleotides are TGTGCCAGCAGGCAGGGACAGACCACCGGGGAGCTGTTTTTT. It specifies CASRQGQTTGELFF.

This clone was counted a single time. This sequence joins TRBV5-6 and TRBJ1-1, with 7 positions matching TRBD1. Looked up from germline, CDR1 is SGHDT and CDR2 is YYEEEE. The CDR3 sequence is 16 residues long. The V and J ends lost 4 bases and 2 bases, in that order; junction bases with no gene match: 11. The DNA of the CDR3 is TGTGCCAGCAGCCCTCTAACCGGGACAGTAAACACTGAAGCTTTCTTT. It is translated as CASSPLTGTVNTEAFF.

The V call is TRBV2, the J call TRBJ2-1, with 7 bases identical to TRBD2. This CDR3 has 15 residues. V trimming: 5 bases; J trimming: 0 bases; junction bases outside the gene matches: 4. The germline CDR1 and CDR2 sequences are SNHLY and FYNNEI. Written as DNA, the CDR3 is TGTGCCAGCAGTCGAGCGGGGAGCTCCTACAATGAGCAGTTCTTC. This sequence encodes CASSRAGSSYNEQFF.

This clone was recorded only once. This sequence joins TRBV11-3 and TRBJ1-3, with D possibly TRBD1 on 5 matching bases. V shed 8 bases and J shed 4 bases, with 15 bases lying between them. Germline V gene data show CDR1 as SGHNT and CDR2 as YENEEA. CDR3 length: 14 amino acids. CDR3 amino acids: CASGLSGSGNTIYF. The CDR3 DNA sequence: TGTGCCAGCGGGTTGTCAGGGTCCGGAAACACCATATATTTT.

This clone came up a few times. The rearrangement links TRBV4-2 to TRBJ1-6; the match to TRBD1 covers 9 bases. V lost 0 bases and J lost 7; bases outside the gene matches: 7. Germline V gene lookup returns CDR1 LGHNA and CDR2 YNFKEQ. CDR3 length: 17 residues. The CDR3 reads CASSQDERDRENSPLHF. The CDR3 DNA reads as TGTGCCAGCAGCCAAGATGAACGGGACAGGGAGAATTCACCCCTCCACTTT.

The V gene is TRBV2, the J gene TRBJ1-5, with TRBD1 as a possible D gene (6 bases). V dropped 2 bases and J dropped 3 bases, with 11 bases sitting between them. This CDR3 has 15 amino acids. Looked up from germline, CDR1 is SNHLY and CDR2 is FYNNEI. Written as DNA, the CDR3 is TGTGCCAGCAGTGAACGGACAGTTAACAATCAGCCCCAGCATTTT. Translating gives CASSERTVNNQPQHF. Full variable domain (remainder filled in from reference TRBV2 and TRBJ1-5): EPEVTQTPSHQVTQMGQEVILRCVPISNHLYFYWYRQILGQKVEFLVSFYNNEISEKSEIFDDQFSVERPDGSNFTLKIRSTKLEDSAMYFCASSERTVNNQPQHFGDGTRLSIL.

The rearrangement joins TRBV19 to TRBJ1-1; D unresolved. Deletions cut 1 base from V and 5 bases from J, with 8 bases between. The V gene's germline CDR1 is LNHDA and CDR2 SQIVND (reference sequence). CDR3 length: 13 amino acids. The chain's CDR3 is CASSIVLRTEAFF. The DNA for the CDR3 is TGTGCCAGTAGTATAGTTTTAAGGACTGAAGCTTTCTTT.

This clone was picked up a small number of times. The CDR3 DNA reads as TGTGCCAGCAGATCCCAGAGGGGGGGACCTAATGAAAAACTGTTTTTT. Its translation: CASRSQRGGPNEKLFF. The chain joins TRBV2 to TRBJ1-4; D is perhaps TRBD1 (6 bases). The length of the CDR3 is 16 residues. Trimming pared 6 bases from V and 3 bases from J, leaving 17 bases between. The V gene's germline CDR1 is SNHLY and CDR2 FYNNEI.

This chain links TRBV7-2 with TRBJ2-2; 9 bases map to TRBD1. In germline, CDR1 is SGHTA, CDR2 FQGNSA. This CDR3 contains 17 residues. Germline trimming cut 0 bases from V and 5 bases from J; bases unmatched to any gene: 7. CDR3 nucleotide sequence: TGTGCCAGCAGCTTAGCGGCACGACAGGGGGGGACCGGGGAGCTGTTTTTT. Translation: CASSLAARQGGTGELFF.